Listed here is a single T cell receptor (beta chain). Its matching antigen is unknown. The sample comes from a study of shared clonotypes between healthy human individuals. Naive CD8 cells were CD45RO-negative, positively selected for CCR7, excluding terminally differentiated effector memory CD45RA+ cells. General study results and limits: Among donors, clonotype sharing was expected to be affected by sequencing depth. Sequencing of the sorted subsets was shown by rarefaction to be incomplete despite large depth.

Per the original methods: Owing to the provision of junction-only sequences devoid of quality scores by immunoSEQ, filtering differed. Here immunoSEQ multiplex PCR was the method, and the copy in TCRdb shows in-frame clones only, minus some. The D gene and trimming were derived from the DNA, and the V and J assignments and clone size from that table. Altogether more than 2 million clones are present, roughly 93% being singletons, with the ten largest covering approximately 1.7%. The sequencing input was naive CD8+ T cells from PBMCs. The receptor was derived from a young man in good health. Some clones in this sample may be carry-over from other donors' samples.

This CDR3 reads CASSVEGGNSYNEQFF. The DNA of the CDR3 is TGTGCCAGCAGCGTAGAGGGCGGGAACTCCTACAATGAGCAGTTCTTC. V and J are TRBV9 and TRBJ2-1; tentatively, D is TRBD2 (6 bases). Trimming took 0 bases from V and 0 from J, leaving 10 bases between them. From germline, CDR1 is SGDLS and CDR2 YYNGEE. This CDR3 has 16 residues.